A single T cell receptor beta chain is shown here with its context. The data were obtained in a study of blood T cell repertoires in COVID-19. Method: immunoSEQ multiplex PCR; TCRdb's copy keeps in-frame clones and lacks some. The sample has about 200,000 clones; around 84% are singletons. The CDR3 sequence is 16 residues long. V shed 5 bases and J 1 base; nucleotides not matched to a gene: 5. Germline CDR1 reads MNHNY; CDR2 reads SVGAGI (reference sequence). The sequenced material came from peripheral blood. The rearrangement links TRBV6-6 to TRBJ2-3; 11 positions agree with TRBD2. This TCR derives from a man aged 60 to 69 with acute or convalescent COVID-19. For the CDR3, the DNA is TGTGCCAGCAGTCCATCGGGACTAGCGGGCACAGATACGCAGTATTTT. It specifies CASSPSGLAGTDTQYF.